This T cell receptor beta chain was sequenced in a study of blood T cell repertoires in COVID-19. The CDR3 runs 13 residues. Germline V lookup: CDR1 SEHNR, CDR2 FQNEAQ (reference sequence). Trimming cost V 3 bases and J 5 bases, with 8 bases left between them. Profiling relied on immunoSEQ multiplex PCR, and the TCRdb table lists in-frame clones only, not all of them. The sample yields about 30,000 clones, about 88% seen once. This chain joins TRBV7-9 and TRBJ1-5; no firm D call. Input material: peripheral blood. The receptor was derived from a human donor in a cohort sampled during active COVID-19. The donor label of this sample is uncertain. The CDR3 loop is CASSFFSDQPQHF. CDR3 coding DNA: TGTGCCAGCAGCTTCTTCTCGGATCAGCCCCAGCATTTT.